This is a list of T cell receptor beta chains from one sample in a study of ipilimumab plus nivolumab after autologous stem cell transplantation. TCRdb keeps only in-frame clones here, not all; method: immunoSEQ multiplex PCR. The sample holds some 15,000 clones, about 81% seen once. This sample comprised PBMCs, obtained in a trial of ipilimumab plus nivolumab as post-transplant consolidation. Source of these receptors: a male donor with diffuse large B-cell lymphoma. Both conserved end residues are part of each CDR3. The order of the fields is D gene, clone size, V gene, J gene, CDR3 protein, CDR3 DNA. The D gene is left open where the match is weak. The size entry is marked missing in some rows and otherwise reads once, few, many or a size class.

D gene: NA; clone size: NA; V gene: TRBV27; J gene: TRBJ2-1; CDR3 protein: CASSLSAPPLYNEQFF; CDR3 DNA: TGTGCCAGCAGTTTATCAGCACCTCCGCTCTACAATGAGCAGTTCTTC
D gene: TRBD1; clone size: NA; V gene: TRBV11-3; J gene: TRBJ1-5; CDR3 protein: CASSLLWTGGLSNQPQHF; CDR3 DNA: TGTGCCAGCAGCTTACTCTGGACAGGGGGTTTGAGCAATCAGCCCCAGCATTTT
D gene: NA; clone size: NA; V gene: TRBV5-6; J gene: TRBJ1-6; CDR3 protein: CASSPRGARASPLHF; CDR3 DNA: TGTGCCAGCAGCCCGAGGGGGGCGCGGGCTTCACCCCTCCACTTT
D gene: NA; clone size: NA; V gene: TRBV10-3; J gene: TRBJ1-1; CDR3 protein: CAISAREGTEAFF; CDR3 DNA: TGTGCCATCAGTGCAAGGGAAGGCACTGAAGCTTTCTTT
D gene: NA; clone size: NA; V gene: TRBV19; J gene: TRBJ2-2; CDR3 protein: CASSIGGSGELFF; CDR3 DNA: TGTGCCAGTAGTATTGGGGGTTCCGGGGAGCTGTTTTTT
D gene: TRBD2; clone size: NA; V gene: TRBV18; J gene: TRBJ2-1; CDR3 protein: CASSPSGRGGNEQFF; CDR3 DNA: TGTGCCAGCTCACCTAGCGGGAGGGGAGGCAATGAGCAGTTCTTC
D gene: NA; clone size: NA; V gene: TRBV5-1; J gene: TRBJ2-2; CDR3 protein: CASSSQGTGELFF; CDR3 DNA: TGCGCCAGCAGCTCCCAGGGCACCGGGGAGCTGTTTTTT
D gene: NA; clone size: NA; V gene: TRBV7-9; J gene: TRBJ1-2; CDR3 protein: CASSHLSKGINYGYTF; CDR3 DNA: TGTGCCAGCAGCCACCTAAGTAAGGGAATCAACTATGGCTACACCTTC
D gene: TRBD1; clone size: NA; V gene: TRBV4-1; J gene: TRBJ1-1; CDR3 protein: CASSQDSLTGIKNTEAFF; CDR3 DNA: TGCGCCAGCAGCCAAGATAGTCTGACAGGGATTAAGAACACTGAAGCTTTCTTT
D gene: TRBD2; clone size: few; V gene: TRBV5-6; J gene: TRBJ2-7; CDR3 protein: CASSLEILPSGSNPYEQYF; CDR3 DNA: TGTGCCAGCAGCTTGGAGATTTTGCCTAGCGGGAGTAATCCCTACGAGCAGTACTTC
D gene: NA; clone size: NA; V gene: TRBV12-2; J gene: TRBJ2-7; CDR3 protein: CASRCGDTDDEQYF; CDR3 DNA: TGTGCAAGTCGCTGTGGGGACACGGACGACGAGCAGTACTTC
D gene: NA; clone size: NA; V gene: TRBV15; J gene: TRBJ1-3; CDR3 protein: CATSRQGRYGNTIYF; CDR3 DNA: TGTGCCACCAGCAGACAGGGACGCTATGGAAACACCATATATTTT
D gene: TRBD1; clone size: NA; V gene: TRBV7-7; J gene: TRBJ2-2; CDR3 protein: CASSFGQGKGGELFF; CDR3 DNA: TGTGCCAGCAGCTTTGGACAGGGGAAGGGCGGGGAGCTGTTTTTT
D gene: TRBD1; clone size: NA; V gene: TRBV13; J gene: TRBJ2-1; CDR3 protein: CASSLWSRNRGRNYNEQFF; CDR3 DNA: TGTGCCAGCAGCCTTTGGTCCCGGAACAGGGGGCGTAACTACAATGAGCAGTTCTTC
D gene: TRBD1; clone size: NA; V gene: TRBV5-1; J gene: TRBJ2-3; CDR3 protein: CASSLEGARDTQYF; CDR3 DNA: TGCGCCAGCAGCTTGGAGGGGGCCAGGGATACGCAGTATTTT
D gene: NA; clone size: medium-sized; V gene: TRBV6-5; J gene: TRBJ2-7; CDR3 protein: CASSRAGSGSHEQYF; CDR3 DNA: TGTGCCAGCAGTAGGGCAGGGTCGGGGAGCCACGAGCAGTACTTC
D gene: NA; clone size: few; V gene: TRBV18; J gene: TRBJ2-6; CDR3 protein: CASSPLGAGANVLTF; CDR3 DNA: TGTGCCAGCTCACCACTAGGGGCTGGGGCCAACGTCCTGACTTTC
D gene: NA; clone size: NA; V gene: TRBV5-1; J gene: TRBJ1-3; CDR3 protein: CASSFQGYGGNTIYF; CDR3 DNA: TGCGCCAGCAGCTTCCAGGGTTATGGTGGAAACACCATATATTTT
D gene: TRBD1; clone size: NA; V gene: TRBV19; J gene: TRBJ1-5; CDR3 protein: CASSRTGIYSQPQHF; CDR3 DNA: TGTGCCAGTAGTCGGACAGGGATATATAGTCAGCCCCAGCATTTT
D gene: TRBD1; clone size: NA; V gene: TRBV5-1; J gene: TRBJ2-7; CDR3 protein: CASSASGTALYEQYF; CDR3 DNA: TGCGCCAGCAGCGCATCCGGGACAGCACTCTACGAGCAGTACTTC
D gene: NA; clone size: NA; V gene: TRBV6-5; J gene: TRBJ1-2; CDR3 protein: CASSRTGFVGYGYTF; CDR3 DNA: TGTGCCAGCAGCCGTACAGGGTTCGTTGGCTATGGCTACACCTTC
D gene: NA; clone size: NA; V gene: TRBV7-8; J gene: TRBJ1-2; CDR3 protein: CASSLGTGLNYGYTF; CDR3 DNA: TGTGCCAGCAGCCTGGGAACAGGGCTCAACTATGGCTACACCTTC
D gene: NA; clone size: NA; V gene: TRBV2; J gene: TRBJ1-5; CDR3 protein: CASTGDWHQPQHF; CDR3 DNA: TGTGCCAGCACCGGTGATTGGCATCAGCCCCAGCATTTT
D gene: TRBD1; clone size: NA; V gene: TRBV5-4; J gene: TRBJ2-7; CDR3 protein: CASSWSGTDYEQYF; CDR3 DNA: TGTGCCAGCAGCTGGTCCGGGACAGACTACGAGCAGTACTTC
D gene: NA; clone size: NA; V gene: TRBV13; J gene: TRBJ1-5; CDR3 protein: CASSLRGQPQHF; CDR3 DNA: TGTGCCAGCAGCTTAAGAGGCCAGCCCCAGCATTTT
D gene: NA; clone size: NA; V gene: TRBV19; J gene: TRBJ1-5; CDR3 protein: CASSFPWQPQHF; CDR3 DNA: TGTGCCAGTTCATTTCCTTGGCAGCCCCAGCATTTT
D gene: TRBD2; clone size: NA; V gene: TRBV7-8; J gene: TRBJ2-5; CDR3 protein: CASSLAHHERESETQYF; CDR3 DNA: TGTGCCAGCAGCTTAGCGCATCACGAGCGGGAGTCGGAGACCCAGTACTTC
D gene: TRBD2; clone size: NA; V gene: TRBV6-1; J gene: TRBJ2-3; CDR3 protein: CASSPGLAEADTQYF; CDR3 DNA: TGTGCCAGCAGTCCAGGACTAGCAGAGGCAGATACGCAGTATTTT
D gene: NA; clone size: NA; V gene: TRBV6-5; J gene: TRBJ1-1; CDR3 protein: CASSYGGQNTEAFF; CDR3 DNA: TGTGCCAGCAGTTACGGGGGGCAGAACACTGAAGCTTTCTTT
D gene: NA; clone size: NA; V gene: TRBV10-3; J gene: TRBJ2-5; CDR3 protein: CAISAERVHQYF; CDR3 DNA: TGTGCCATCAGTGCCGAAAGGGTCCACCAGTACTTC
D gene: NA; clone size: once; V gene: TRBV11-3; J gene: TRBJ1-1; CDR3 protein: CASSPRGVLTEAFF; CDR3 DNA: TGTGCCAGCAGCCCGAGAGGGGTCCTAACTGAAGCTTTCTTT
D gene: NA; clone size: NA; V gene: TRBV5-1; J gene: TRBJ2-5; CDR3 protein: CASMGRRQETQYF; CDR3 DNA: TGCGCCAGCATGGGCAGGCGCCAAGAGACCCAGTACTTC
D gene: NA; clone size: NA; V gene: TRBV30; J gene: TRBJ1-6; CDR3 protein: CAWSSLGNSPLHF; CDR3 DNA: TGTGCCTGGAGTTCCTTAGGGAATTCACCCCTCCACTTT
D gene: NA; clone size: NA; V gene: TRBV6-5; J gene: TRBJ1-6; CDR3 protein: CASSTTRRGESPLHF; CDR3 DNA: TGTGCCAGCAGCACTACTCGAAGGGGGGAGTCACCCCTCCACTTT
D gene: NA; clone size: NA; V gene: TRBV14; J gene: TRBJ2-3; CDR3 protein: CASSQALFQYPSTDTQYF; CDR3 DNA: TGTGCCAGCAGCCAAGCGTTATTTCAATACCCTAGCACAGATACGCAGTATTTT
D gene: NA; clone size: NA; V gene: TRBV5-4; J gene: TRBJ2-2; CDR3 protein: CASSPPATGTKNTGELFF; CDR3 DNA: TGTGCCAGCAGCCCCCCCGCAACCGGGACCAAAAACACCGGGGAGCTGTTTTTT
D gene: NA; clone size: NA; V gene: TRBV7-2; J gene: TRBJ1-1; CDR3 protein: CASSRGGVGAMNTEAFF; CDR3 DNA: TGTGCCAGCAGCCGAGGCGGGGTAGGGGCAATGAACACTGAAGCTTTCTTT
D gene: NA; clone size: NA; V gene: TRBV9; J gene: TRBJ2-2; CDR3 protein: CASSVKTGTGELFF; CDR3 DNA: TGTGCCAGCAGCGTAAAGACAGGCACCGGGGAGCTGTTTTTT
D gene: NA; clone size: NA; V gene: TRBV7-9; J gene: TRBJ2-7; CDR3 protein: CASSPSIESSYEQYF; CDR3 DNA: TGTGCCAGCAGCCCGAGCATCGAGAGCTCCTACGAGCAGTACTTC
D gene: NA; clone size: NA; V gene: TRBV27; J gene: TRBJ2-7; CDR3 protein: CASSLRGPPYEQYF; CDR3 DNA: TGTGCCAGCAGTTTAAGAGGGCCCCCCTACGAGCAGTACTTC